The 26 T cell receptor beta chains below were found in one sample sequenced in a study of a mutant IDH1 vaccine in newly diagnosed glioma. This table comes from immunoSEQ multiplex PCR, and its TCRdb copy is limited to in-frame clones, with some not included. In the table there are fewer than 85,000 clones, about 86% of which are singletons. Time point specified: baseline, week 1 (first vaccination visit). Treatment in this sample: pre-vaccination baseline after standard-of-care therapy. The sequenced sample was PBMCs, obtained from a glioma patient treated with radiotherapy, temozolomide or both. The receptor set was obtained from a man aged 30 to 45 with glioma.

CDR3 amino acids: CASSDRPNTEAFF. The DNA for the CDR3 is TGTGCCAGTAGTGACCGACCGAACACTGAAGCTTTCTTT. The V and J genes are TRBV19 and TRBJ1-1; D is unclear. This CDR3 region has 13 residues. V lost 5 bases, J lost 1 base, and 8 bases lay in between. CDR1 is LNHDA, CDR2 SQIVND, per germline (reference sequence).

The chain combines TRBV6-5 with TRBJ2-2; D is undetermined. Germline V CDR1 and CDR2: MNHEY, SVGAGI. CDR3 length equals 14 residues. V was clipped by 7 bases and J by 5 bases, with 14 bases between them. CDR3 DNA: TGTGCCAGCAAGGAACTGGCGAGGACCGGGGAGCTGTTTTTT. It specifies CASKELARTGELFF.

This chain connects TRBV5-4 to TRBJ2-3; 11 bases are shared with TRBD1. The CDR3 runs to 15 residues. The germline gives CDR1 SGHNT, CDR2 YYREEE (reference sequence). V dropped 4 bases and J dropped 4; count of bases not matched to a gene: 5. The CDR3 DNA is TGTGCCAGCAGCACTGGACAGGGGGCTGCAGATACGCAGTATTTT. This codes for CASSTGQGAADTQYF.

This chain links TRBV5-1 with TRBJ2-3; 7 nucleotides match TRBD2. Germline loops: CDR1 SGHRS, CDR2 YFSETQ. With 0 bases clipped from V and 6 bases from J, the junction kept 7 bases outside the gene matches. CDR3 size: 15 residues. The CDR3 loop reads CASSLVAGGVDTQYF. The CDR3, as DNA: TGCGCCAGCAGCTTGGTAGCGGGCGGGGTGGATACGCAGTATTTT.

The chain joins TRBV5-1 to TRBJ1-5, with 10 bases aligning to TRBD1. Trimming took 4 bases from V and 7 from J; bases not matched to a gene: 8. Germline-derived CDR1 and CDR2 are SGHRS and YFSETQ. The CDR3 consists of 15 residues. The CDR3 DNA is TGCGCCAGCAGCGCGACAGGGGGCGGAGAGCAGCCCCAGCATTTT. Amino acid sequence: CASSATGGGEQPQHF. Full variable domain (outside the CDR3, taken from reference TRBV5-1 and TRBJ1-5): KAGVTQTPRYLIKTRGQQVTLSCSPISGHRSVSWYQQTPGQGLQFLFEYFSETQRNKGNFPGRFSGRQFSNSRSEMNVSTLELGDSALYLCASSATGGGEQPQHFGDGTRLSIL.

V and J are TRBV27 and TRBJ1-3; no clear D gene. CDR3 size: 15 residues. Germline CDR1 is MNHEY and CDR2 is SMNVEV (reference sequence). Trimming removed 4 bases at V and 0 bases at J, with 10 bases between. The CDR3 spells CASSSEFHSGNTIYF. The DNA for the CDR3 is TGTGCCAGCAGTTCAGAGTTTCACTCTGGAAACACCATATATTTT.

The genes are TRBV30 and TRBJ1-6; 7 nucleotides align to TRBD1. This CDR3 spans 15 amino acids. V lost 0 bases, J lost 5 bases, and 4 bases stayed unmatched. CDR1 GTSNPN and CDR2 SVGIG come from the germline V gene (reference sequence). The CDR3 reads CAWSVPGQNNSPLHF. The CDR3 bases are TGTGCCTGGAGTGTCCCGGGACAGAATAATTCACCCCTCCACTTT.

This clone has just one count. The chain employs TRBV5-5 and TRBJ1-2, with D possibly matching TRBD1 (5 bases). Trimming removed 0 bases at V and 5 bases at J, with 11 bases between. The CDR3 contains 14 residues. From germline, CDR1 is SGHKS and CDR2 YYEKEE (reference sequence). CDR3 sequence reads: CASSLVMGTYGYTF. CDR3 DNA: TGTGCCAGCAGCTTGGTCATGGGGACGTATGGCTACACCTTC.

In DNA, the CDR3 is TGTGCTAGTGGTTCGGCGTTAGGCAATCAGCCCCAGCATTTT. It encodes CASGSALGNQPQHF. The rearrangement uses TRBV12-5 and TRBJ1-5; D is unresolved. The ends were cut back, 4 bases at V and 2 bases at J, with 9 bases in the middle. Germline V gene data show CDR1 as LGHNT and CDR2 as FRNRAP. CDR3 length: 14 amino acids.

V and J are TRBV14 and TRBJ1-3; 8 bases line up with TRBD1. The J segment lost 4 bases and the V segment lost 6 bases, leaving 20 bases of the junction unmatched. The germline gives CDR1 SGHDN, CDR2 FVKESK. There are 19 residues in the CDR3. CDR3 sequence (DNA): TGTGCCAGCAGTACCTGGGACAGGTTTTCAGCTACCTCGGGAAACACCATATATTTT. Protein product: CASSTWDRFSATSGNTIYF.

Points on this clone: Sequence at one end of the junction differs from germline and may be a read error. This sequence joins TRBV28 and TRBJ1-2; 7 nucleotides agree with TRBD1. The CDR3 loop spans 12 amino acids. Germline V CDR1 and CDR2: MDHEN, SYDVKM. CDR3 in amino acids: CASSLGTVLFAF. CDR3 in DNA: TGTGCCAGCAGTTTAGGGACAGTCCTTTTCGCCTTC.

This chain joins TRBV5-1 and TRBJ1-3, with no clear D. The length of the CDR3 is 14 residues. In germline, CDR1 is SGHRS, CDR2 YFSETQ. The V and J ends lost 0 bases and 2 bases respectively, with 6 bases between them. CDR3 nucleotide sequence: TGCGCCAGCAGCTTGGGGGCGCCTGGAAACACCATATATTTT. Translating it yields CASSLGAPGNTIYF.

The CDR3, as DNA: TGTGCCAGTAGTATCAGGCCAAGTCCAGATACGCAGTATTTT. Its translation: CASSIRPSPDTQYF. The V gene is TRBV19, the J gene TRBJ2-3; no definite D call. Trimming removed 3 bases at V and 4 bases at J, with 11 bases between. Germline V gives CDR1 LNHDA, CDR2 SQIVND (reference sequence). The CDR3 covers 14 residues.

The gene calls are TRBV6-1 and TRBJ2-7; 7 nucleotides align to TRBD1. The CDR3 has 15 amino acids. V lost 2 bases and J lost 5; bases outside the gene matches: 9. In germline, CDR1 is MNHNS, CDR2 SASEGT. The CDR3 nucleotides read TGTGCCAGCAGTGAATATGTAGAAGGGGGCCACGAGCAGTACTTC. Translation gives CASSEYVEGGHEQYF.

This clone appeared a single time. This chain joins TRBV4-1 and TRBJ2-5; TRBD2 matches 12 bases. The V and J ends lost 4 bases and 5 bases, in that order; junction bases with no gene match: 8. Germline V CDR1 and CDR2: MGHRA, YSYEKL. This CDR3 has 16 residues. The DNA of the CDR3 is TGCGCCAGCAGCCCTGGGACTAGCGGGCCCTGGGAGACCCAGTACTTC. Translated: CASSPGTSGPWETQYF.

A word on this clone: Other DNA sequences in the same sample also yield this CDR3. The chain is built from TRBV18 and TRBJ1-5; no definite D call. V was trimmed by 1 base and J by 4 bases, leaving 14 bases between them. Germline V gene lookup returns CDR1 KGHSH and CDR2 LQKENI. This CDR3 spans 16 amino acids. As DNA, the CDR3 is TGTGCCAGCTCACCACTTGGGTCGACCGGGAATCAGCCCCAGCATTTT. Amino acid sequence: CASSPLGSTGNQPQHF.

The rearrangement links TRBV4-1 to TRBJ1-5; 8 nucleotides align to TRBD1. CDR1 is MGHRA, CDR2 YSYEKL, per germline. The CDR3 covers 16 residues. The J segment lost 3 bases and the V segment lost 0 bases, leaving 4 bases of the junction unmatched. The CDR3 protein is CASSQDYRGFNQPQHF. The CDR3, as DNA: TGCGCCAGCAGCCAAGATTACAGGGGGTTCAATCAGCCCCAGCATTTT.

A single count supports this clone. This sequence joins TRBV19 and TRBJ2-7; possibly TRBD1 or TRBD2 for D (5 bases each). The V gene lost 1 base and the J gene lost 0 bases, with 7 bases spanning the gap. The CDR3 covers 14 residues. Looked up from germline, CDR1 is LNHDA and CDR2 is SQIVND (reference sequence). This CDR3 reads CASSIAGTSYEQYF. The CDR3 bases are TGTGCCAGTAGTATAGCTGGGACCTCCTACGAGCAGTACTTC.

V and J are TRBV27 and TRBJ2-7; D is unclear. CDR3 length: 14 residues. Germline values: CDR1 MNHEY, CDR2 SMNVEV (reference sequence). The germline V and J ends were trimmed by 3 bases and 3 bases, with 12 bases remaining between them. The CDR3 reads CASSFSDTIYEQYF. Here the CDR3 DNA reads TGTGCCAGCAGTTTCTCCGACACAATCTACGAGCAGTACTTC.

Only a few counts were recorded for this clone. This may come from a read error, since a much larger clone is one base off. The J gene is TRBJ1-4, the V gene TRBV4-2, with TRBD1 as a possible D gene (5 bases). V lost 2 bases and J lost 0, with 13 bases in between. Germline V gene lookup returns CDR1 LGHNA and CDR2 YNFKEQ. The CDR3 sequence is 17 residues long. The CDR3 sequence is CASSQWGPPATNEKLFF. The CDR3 DNA sequence: TGTGCCAGCAGCCAATGGGGCCCTCCAGCAACTAATGAAAAACTGTTTTTT.

The chain couples TRBV10-2 to TRBJ1-1, with D possibly TRBD1 on 5 matching bases. The ends were cut back, 6 bases at V and 2 bases at J, with 16 bases in the middle. Germline V gene sequence: CDR1 WSHSY, CDR2 SAAADI. CDR3 length equals 15 residues. CDR3 amino acids: CASRIASRVNTEAFF. For the CDR3, the DNA is TGCGCCAGCAGGATCGCGTCCAGGGTTAACACTGAAGCTTTCTTT.

The chain recombines TRBV19 with TRBJ2-3, with 11 bases matching TRBD1. The CDR3 sequence is 20 residues long. Germline lookup yields CDR1 LNHDA and CDR2 SQIVND (reference sequence). J gave up 1 base and V 5 bases, and 17 bases lay outside the gene matches. This CDR3 reads CASSGSPGQGVWWGTDTQYF. Written as DNA, the CDR3 is TGTGCCAGTAGTGGGAGTCCGGGACAGGGGGTTTGGTGGGGCACAGATACGCAGTATTTT.

The genes are TRBV5-4 and TRBJ1-4; 7 bases are a match to TRBD1. Germline V gives CDR1 SGHNT, CDR2 YYREEE (reference sequence). Losses at the gene ends were 1 base for V and 8 bases for J; bases not matched to a gene: 11. The CDR3 length is 16 residues. CDR3 nucleotides: TGTGCCAGCAGCTTGTCTGTAGGCAGGGGGGCAGAAAAACTGTTTTTT. As protein: CASSLSVGRGAEKLFF.

The gene calls are TRBV5-6 and TRBJ1-2; 10 bases line up with TRBD1. The V gene's germline CDR1 is SGHDT and CDR2 YYEEEE. V dropped 4 bases and J dropped 0; count of bases not matched to a gene: 6. This CDR3 comprises 16 residues. In DNA, the CDR3 is TGTGCCAGCAGCAAGACAGGGGGCCCGGCTAACTATGGCTACACCTTC. Translated, it gives CASSKTGGPANYGYTF.

On this clone itself: Distinct nucleotide sequences in the sample also encode this CDR3. The rearrangement joins TRBV6-1 to TRBJ2-5; TRBD2 matches at 14 bases. CDR1 is MNHNS, CDR2 SASEGT, per germline. The CDR3 length is 15 residues. V shed 4 bases, J shed 5 bases, and the junction held 3 bases outside the gene matches. Here the CDR3 reads CASSGLAGGPETQYF. Here the CDR3 DNA reads TGTGCCAGCAGTGGACTAGCGGGGGGGCCGGAGACCCAGTACTTC.

The chain carries TRBV10-3 and TRBJ2-7, with no clear D. Germline lookup yields CDR1 ENHRY and CDR2 SYGVKD. V was pared by 0 bases and J by 0 bases, with 9 bases between. The CDR3 totals 15 residues. CDR3 amino acids: CAISESTPGSYEQYF. The DNA of the CDR3 is TGTGCCATCAGTGAGTCCACTCCCGGCTCCTACGAGCAGTACTTC.